This T cell receptor beta chain was profiled in a study of blood T cell repertoires in COVID-19. About the research overall: Samples representing acute and convalescent COVID-19 were sourced from the United States, Italy and Spain. PBMCs, B-cell-depleted T cells, or T cells were the source of the cDNA or gDNA that made up the material.

Germline V lookup: CDR1 SGHTA, CDR2 FQGNSA. The CDR3 sequence is 15 residues long. Trimming stripped 1 base from V and 3 bases from J, with 10 bases between. As originally analysed: Scientists estimated how many nucleated cells there were by amplifying reference gene primers. This table comes from immunoSEQ multiplex PCR, and its TCRdb copy is limited to in-frame clones, with some not included. V, J and clone size are taken as reported in that table, and D and trimming were inferred from the DNA itself. This sample has about 350,000 clones, with 90% to 95% found just once. The receptor's source is a woman aged 18-29 years who had recovered from COVID-19. This chain joins TRBV7-2 and TRBJ2-1, with D unresolved. The specimen sequenced was peripheral blood. Written as DNA, the CDR3 is TGTGCCAGCAGCTTAGGTGCGGTTAGCTACAATGAGCAGTTCTTC. Amino acids: CASSLGAVSYNEQFF.